These 10 T cell receptor beta chains share one sample of origin, sequenced in a study of cytomegalovirus exposure and HLA in healthy donors (dated by TCRdb to the late 2010s). Libraries were constructed by the immunoSEQ multiplex PCR assay. The multiplex PCR relied on a mix of 60 forward primers for TCR Vbeta segments and 13 reverse primers for TCR Jbeta segments. TCRdb retrieved this table from immuneACCESS and kept in-frame rearrangements only. Not all clones are present; in checked studies, unresolved V genes account for under half, and no reason is known for the remainder. This sample lists some 80,000 clones; 60% to 85% were detected once. 5.5% to 7% of the sample is taken by the ten largest. The source material was PBMCs. The source is a man between 18 and 29 years old in good health and CMV-seropositive.

The J gene is TRBJ1-3, the V gene TRBV13; TRBD1 might be the D (6 bases). Trimming stripped 2 bases from V and 1 base from J, with 6 bases between. Looked up from germline, CDR1 is PRHDT and CDR2 is FYEKMQ (reference sequence). This CDR3 comprises 14 residues. The CDR3: CASSLTGSGNTIYF. CDR3 sequence (DNA): TGTGCCAGCAGCTTAACAGGGTCTGGAAACACCATATATTTT. Based on the CDR3 plus reference TRBV13 and TRBJ1-3, the full variable domain is AAGVIQSPRHLIKEKRETATLKCYPIPRHDTVYWYQQGPGQDPQFLISFYEKMQSDKGSIPDRFSAQQFSDYHSELNMSSLELGDSALYFCASSLTGSGNTIYFGEGSWLTVV.

V and J are TRBV11-2 and TRBJ1-1, with TRBD1 as a possible D gene (5 bases). The CDR3 is made up of 12 amino acids. Deletions cut 6 bases from V and 2 bases from J, with 7 bases between. Germline values: CDR1 SGHAT, CDR2 FQNNGV. The CDR3 sequence: CASRTANTEAFF. In nucleotides, the CDR3 is TGTGCCAGCAGGACAGCCAACACTGAAGCTTTCTTT. Filled out from reference TRBV11-2 and TRBJ1-1, the complete variable domain reads EAGVAQSPRYKIIEKRQSVAFWCNPISGHATLYWYQQILGQGPKLLIQFQNNGVVDDSQLPKDRFSAERLKGVDSTLKIQPAKLEDSAVYLCASRTANTEAFFGQGTRLTVV.

In DNA form, the CDR3 reads TGTGCCAGCAGTGGGACAGGGCGCAATACTCTAGCCAAAAACATTCAGTACTTC. The encoded protein is CASSGTGRNTLAKNIQYF. The V gene is TRBV6-1, the J gene TRBJ2-4; TRBD1 matches 8 bases. J was trimmed by 0 bases and V by 4 bases; bases with no gene match: 11. The germline CDR1 and CDR2 sequences are MNHNS and SASEGT. CDR3 length: 18 amino acids.

The chain recombines TRBV29-1 with TRBJ2-5; 7 nucleotides align to TRBD2. CDR3 length equals 12 residues. Germline CDR1 SQVTM, CDR2 ANQGSEA. Trimming removed 5 bases from V and 4 bases from J; junction bases left unmatched: 4. CDR3 loop: CSVKLARETQYF. CDR3 nucleotides: TGCAGCGTTAAACTAGCGAGAGAGACCCAGTACTTC.

The rearrangement links TRBV4-1 to TRBJ2-4, with 9 bases lining up with TRBD1. This CDR3 is 21 amino acids long. The trim removed 3 bases at V and 3 bases at J, leaving 21 bases unmatched. The germline V gene encodes CDR1 MGHRA and CDR2 YSYEKL. CDR3: CASSQANRDRVSRSIKNIQYF. For the CDR3, the DNA is TGCGCCAGCAGCCAGGCAAACCGGGACAGGGTTTCTCGGTCGATCAAAAACATTCAGTACTTC.

The V and J genes are TRBV2 and TRBJ2-1; 10 nucleotides agree with TRBD1. With 2 bases clipped from V and 9 bases from J, the junction kept 10 bases outside the gene matches. The CDR3 sequence is 16 residues long. The germline V gene encodes CDR1 SNHLY and CDR2 FYNNEI. The CDR3 spells CASSEFGRQGAGEQFF. In DNA, the CDR3 is TGTGCCAGCAGTGAATTCGGCAGACAGGGGGCGGGTGAGCAGTTCTTC.

The chain uses TRBV1 and TRBJ2-3; the table gives TRBD2 as D, unverified against the DNA. TRBV1 is shown as a pseudogene. The CDR3 contains 20 residues. The CDR3 region has the DNA TGCACCAGCAGCCAAGATCGTCTAGCGGGAGCTGCGACTAGCACAGATACGCAGTATTTT. This codes for CTSSQDRLAGAATSTDTQYF.

The rearrangement links TRBV15 to TRBJ2-7; 7 bases align to TRBD2. Per the germline V gene, CDR1 is LNHNV and CDR2 is YYDKDF (reference sequence). V lost 8 bases, J lost 0 bases, and 10 bases stayed unmatched. The length of the CDR3 is 15 residues. The CDR3 coding sequence is TGTGCCACCGCCCCGGGCCTAGCGGTCTCCTACGAGCAGTACTTC. It specifies CATAPGLAVSYEQYF.

This clone was found once. The V gene is TRBV14, the J gene TRBJ1-4, with D perhaps matching TRBD1 (6 bases). CDR1 SGHDN and CDR2 FVKESK come from the germline V gene. CDR3 size: 17 residues. Trimming stripped 3 bases from V and 7 bases from J, with 21 bases between. In DNA form, the CDR3 reads TGTGCCAGCAGCCAGAGAACAGGGTTTGGTCTTCGTGAAAAACTGTTTTTT. Its protein product is CASSQRTGFGLREKLFF.

This chain connects TRBV4-1 to TRBJ1-1; D not resolved. Trimming pared 4 bases from V and 1 base from J, leaving 13 bases between. The CDR3 has 15 residues. Germline V CDR1 and CDR2: MGHRA, YSYEKL. The CDR3 region has the DNA TGCGCCAGCAGCCCCTACCTTGGTCCGAACACTGAAGCTTTCTTT. It specifies CASSPYLGPNTEAFF.